The 7 T cell receptor beta chains presented below share a single source sample, sequenced in a study of cytomegalovirus exposure and HLA in healthy donors. Here immunoSEQ multiplex PCR was the method, and the copy in TCRdb shows in-frame clones only, minus some. Of about 74,000 clones listed, 85% to 95% are singletons. Sequences were obtained from PBMCs. The receptors here all came from a woman between 18 and 29 years old in good health and CMV-seropositive.

This clone has just a few counts. The chain employs TRBV6-6 and TRBJ2-7; TRBD1 agrees at 7 bases. The V and J ends lost 7 bases and 0 bases, in that order; junction bases with no gene match: 9. CDR3 length: 15 amino acids. Germline V gene sequence: CDR1 MNHNY, CDR2 SVGAGI (reference sequence). This CDR3 reads CASNRPGTVSYEQYF. CDR3 nucleotide sequence: TGTGCCAGCAACCGCCCCGGGACAGTCTCCTACGAGCAGTACTTC.

The V and J genes are TRBV11-3 and TRBJ2-5; D may be TRBD2 (6 bases). The germline V gene encodes CDR1 SGHNT and CDR2 YENEEA. Trimming removed 4 bases from V and 6 bases from J, with 18 bases in between. This CDR3 is built from 15 residues. The CDR3 nucleotides read TGTGCCAGCAGCTCCTCCCGACTAGTCGGGAAGACCCAGTACTTC. Translated: CASSSSRLVGKTQYF.

CDR3 in amino acids: CASSTGGGELFF. In DNA, the CDR3 is TGTGCCAGTAGTACCGGGGGAGGGGAGCTGTTTTTT. V and J are TRBV19 and TRBJ2-2, with a possible D match to TRBD2 (6 bases). The V gene's germline CDR1 is LNHDA and CDR2 SQIVND (reference sequence). Trimming stripped 4 bases from V and 8 bases from J, with 8 bases between. There are 12 residues in the CDR3.

The V gene is TRBV4-1, the J gene TRBJ2-3; D is perhaps TRBD2 (6 bases). This CDR3 spans 16 amino acids. Trimming removed 0 bases at V and 0 bases at J, with 10 bases between. The germline gives CDR1 MGHRA, CDR2 YSYEKL. The CDR3 DNA reads as TGCGCCAGCAGCCAAGATCTAGCGTTTAGCACAGATACGCAGTATTTT. It is translated as CASSQDLAFSTDTQYF.

The V call is TRBV5-1, the J call TRBJ2-3, with 7 bases that match TRBD1. The ends lost 4 bases at V and 5 bases at J; junction bases unmatched: 7. The germline CDR1 and CDR2 sequences are SGHRS and YFSETQ. The CDR3 length is 14 residues. This CDR3 reads CASSLAAGGDTQYF. The CDR3 DNA reads TGCGCCAGCAGCCTGGCCGCAGGGGGAGATACGCAGTATTTT.

V gene TRBV7-2 combines with J gene TRBJ2-7, with 12 positions matching TRBD2. Per germline, CDR1 SGHTA and CDR2 FQGNSA. V was clipped by 7 bases and J by 0 bases; unmatched bases: 4. This CDR3 has 15 amino acids. CDR3 residues: CASTSSGGASYEQYF. CDR3 in DNA: TGTGCCAGCACCTCTAGCGGGGGGGCCTCCTACGAGCAGTACTTC.

The chain has TRBV27 and TRBJ2-7, with a tentative D call TRBD1 (6 bases). The CDR3 contains 14 residues. Trimming left V 5 bases short and J 4 bases short, with 15 bases between. Germline V lookup: CDR1 MNHEY, CDR2 SMNVEV (reference sequence). Here the CDR3 reads CASSPSGDQYEQYF. In nucleotides, the CDR3 is TGTGCCAGCAGTCCATCAGGGGATCAATACGAGCAGTACTTC.